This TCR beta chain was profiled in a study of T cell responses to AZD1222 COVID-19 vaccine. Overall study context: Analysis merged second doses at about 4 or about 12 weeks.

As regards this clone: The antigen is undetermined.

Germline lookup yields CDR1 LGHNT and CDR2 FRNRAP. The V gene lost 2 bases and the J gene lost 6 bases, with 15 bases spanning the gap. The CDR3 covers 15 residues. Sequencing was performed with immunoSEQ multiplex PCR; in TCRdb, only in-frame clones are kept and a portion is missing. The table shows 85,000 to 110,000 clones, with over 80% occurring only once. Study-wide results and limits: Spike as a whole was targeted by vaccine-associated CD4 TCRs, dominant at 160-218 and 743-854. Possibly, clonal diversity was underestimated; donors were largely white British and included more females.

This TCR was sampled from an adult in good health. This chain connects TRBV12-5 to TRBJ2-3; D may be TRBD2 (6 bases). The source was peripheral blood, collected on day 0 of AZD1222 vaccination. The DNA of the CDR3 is TGTGCTAGTGGTTTGAGCGGCGGGGTCACGGATACGCAGTATTTT. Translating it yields CASGLSGGVTDTQYF.